The text below deals with one TCR beta chain. The antigen is unknown. Among the donors, all were healthy bone marrow donors. The entry originates in a study of cytomegalovirus exposure and HLA in healthy donors. V shed 4 bases and J shed 0 bases, with 15 bases lying between them. The V gene's germline CDR1 is SEHNR and CDR2 FQNEAQ (reference sequence). The CDR3 spans 17 residues. PCR used 60 Vbeta primers and 13 Jbeta primers. TCRdb keeps only in-frame clones here, not all; method: immunoSEQ multiplex PCR. The profile shows about 160,000 clones, 84% of them singletons. General study points: In a later analysis, around 18,000 TCR beta sequences were associated with HLA alleles at 0.05 false discovery rate. On later analysis, the bulk of CMV-associated TCR beta chains appeared to be HLA-restricted. One cluster of highly shared sequence variants probably arose as a sequencing artifact.

This TCR was recovered from a boy between 2 and 10 years old in good health and CMV-seronegative. Sequenced input: PBMCs. The chain couples TRBV7-9 to TRBJ2-2; D not resolved. CDR3 sequence reads: CASSSPRGSSNTGELFF. The DNA for the CDR3 is TGTGCCAGCAGCTCCCCAAGAGGCTCTTCGAACACCGGGGAGCTGTTTTTT.